This T cell receptor beta chain was identified in a study of blood T cells in healthy people across ages. The individuals who served as donors were healthy Caucasians living in Russia, aged about 6 to 100. Germline CDR1 reads LGHDT; CDR2 reads YNNKEL (reference sequence). There are 13 residues in the CDR3. Next came a second PCR, run for about 7 to 12 cycles, which used a sample-barcoded 5' primer along with a J-beta primer mix. TCRdb itself ran the 5' RACE reads through MiXCR, one entry per CDR3 protein. The sample has approximately 830,000 distinct CDR3 sequences, 62% seen once; the top ten hold about 30%. Study-wide results and limits: Naive T cell percentage showed a strong correlation with TCR beta diversity.

Remarks on this clonotype: As yet, its antigen is unknown. At one end the junction does not follow the germline gene, possibly because of a read error.

The sample consisted of blood. The chain has TRBV3-1 and TRBJ2-1, with 7 positions matching TRBD1. The receptor was derived from a man aged 25 to 40 in good health. CDR3 amino acids: CVSSYTGAGEQFF. Written as DNA, the CDR3 is TGTGTCAGCAGCTACACAGGGGCGGGTGAGCAGTTCTTC.